These 20 T cell receptor beta chains share one sample of origin, sequenced in a study of blood T cell repertoires in COVID-19. Sequencing was performed with immunoSEQ multiplex PCR; in TCRdb, only in-frame clones are kept and a portion is missing. Of roughly 150,000 clones listed, 79% were seen once; the top ten hold around 20%. Input material: PBMCs or T cells enriched from blood (not recorded which). These receptors originate from a woman aged 65 to 85 in a cohort exposed to, infected with or recovered from COVID-19 (not recorded which).

The gene calls are TRBV5-4 and TRBJ1-5; 7 bases line up with TRBD1. The CDR3 is 16 amino acids. Trimming cost V 2 bases and J 5 bases; bases outside gene matches: 10. Germline V lookup: CDR1 SGHNT, CDR2 YYREEE (reference sequence). CDR3 in DNA: TGTGCCAGCAGCTTAACAGGGGCTGGAGGGTATCAGCCCCAGCATTTT. This sequence encodes CASSLTGAGGYQPQHF.

V usage is TRBV7-3 and J usage is TRBJ2-6; a possible D gene is TRBD1 (6 bases). The V and J ends lost 4 bases and 2 bases respectively, with 9 bases between them. The CDR3 extends over 15 amino acids. Germline V gene lookup returns CDR1 SGHTA and CDR2 FQGTGA. The CDR3 spells CASSSGVAGANVLTF. CDR3 sequence (DNA): TGTGCCAGCAGCTCAGGGGTGGCTGGGGCCAACGTCCTGACTTTC. Full variable domain (rest looked up from reference TRBV7-3 and TRBJ2-6): GAGVSQTPSNKVTEKGKYVELRCDPISGHTALYWYRQSLGQGPEFLIYFQGTGAADDSGLPNDRFFAVRPEGSVSTLKIQRTERGDSAVYLCASSSGVAGANVLTFGAGSRLTVL.

This clone came up once. V usage is TRBV6-5 and J usage is TRBJ1-1; D not resolved. V lost 4 bases and J 6 bases, leaving 6 bases between the germline ends. The CDR3 contains 11 residues. Per the germline V gene, CDR1 is MNHEY and CDR2 is SVGAGI. The DNA for the CDR3 is TGTGCCAGCAGTTCTATCTCTGAAGCTTTCTTT. This sequence encodes CASSSISEAFF.

V gene TRBV7-3 combines with J gene TRBJ2-1; D perhaps matches TRBD2 (5 bases). The germline CDR1 and CDR2 sequences are SGHTA and FQGTGA. Between the trimmed V and J ends, which lost 4 bases and 7 bases, there was a span of 23 bases. The CDR3 runs 17 residues. The CDR3 sequence is CASSSSQTTGRVNEQFF. CDR3 DNA: TGTGCCAGCAGCTCCTCCCAGACTACTGGTAGGGTGAATGAGCAGTTCTTC.

The V gene is TRBV4-2, the J gene TRBJ2-5, with D possibly TRBD2 on 5 matching bases. CDR3 size: 14 residues. Looked up from germline, CDR1 is LGHNA and CDR2 is YNFKEQ. Trimming took off 0 bases at V and 5 bases at J, with 10 bases between the two ends. CDR3 in DNA: TGTGCCAGCAGCCAAGATCGGGGTGGGGAGACCCAGTACTTC. Translating it yields CASSQDRGGETQYF.

The DNA for the CDR3 is TGTGCCAGCAGCCCGGGACATGTCGACTATGGCTACACCTTC. This sequence encodes CASSPGHVDYGYTF. The chain is built from TRBV4-2 and TRBJ1-2, with D maybe TRBD1 (6 bases). Germline assignment: CDR1 LGHNA and CDR2 YNFKEQ. The V gene lost 4 bases and the J gene lost 3 bases, with 12 bases spanning the gap. There are 14 residues in the CDR3.

The chain couples TRBV5-1 to TRBJ2-7; D gene uncertain. The CDR3 loop spans 14 amino acids. Germline lookup yields CDR1 SGHRS and CDR2 YFSETQ. V gave up 1 base and J gave up 0 bases, with 8 bases separating them. The CDR3 DNA follows: TGCGCCAGCAGCTTGAAGCGCGGCTCCTACGAGCAGTACTTC. Its translation is CASSLKRGSYEQYF. Variable domain in full (rest from reference TRBV5-1 and TRBJ2-7): KAGVTQTPRYLIKTRGQQVTLSCSPISGHRSVSWYQQTPGQGLQFLFEYFSETQRNKGNFPGRFSGRQFSNSRSEMNVSTLELGDSALYLCASSLKRGSYEQYFGPGTRLTVT.

This sequence joins TRBV28 and TRBJ2-7, with D unresolved. Germline lookup yields CDR1 MDHEN and CDR2 SYDVKM. V gave up 3 bases and J gave up 3 bases, with 12 bases separating them. This CDR3 region has 14 residues. The CDR3 DNA reads TGTGCCAGCAGTTTGACTGGCAGAGACTACGAGCAGTACTTC. Translating it yields CASSLTGRDYEQYF.

The chain combines TRBV3-1 (or the pseudogene TRBV3-2) with TRBJ1-5, with TRBD1 matching 7 bases. This CDR3 comprises 15 residues. CDR1 LGHDT and CDR2 YNNKEL come from the germline V gene (reference sequence). Trimming removed 1 base from V and 4 bases from J; junction bases left unmatched: 4. The chain's CDR3 is CASSQGTGENQPQHF. CDR3 in DNA: TGTGCCAGCAGCCAAGGGACAGGAGAGAATCAGCCCCAGCATTTT.

This clone is a singleton in its sample. The gene calls are TRBV28 and TRBJ2-7; possible D gene TRBD2, 5 bases. Germline CDR1 and CDR2: MDHEN and SYDVKM. V was clipped by 2 bases and J by 3 bases, with 5 bases between them. CDR3 length: 12 amino acids. The CDR3 reads CASSLTSYEQYF. The DNA of the CDR3 is TGTGCCAGCAGTTTAACTAGCTACGAGCAGTACTTC.

This chain connects TRBV5-1 to TRBJ2-2; no clear D gene. This CDR3 contains 14 residues. Germline CDR1 and CDR2: SGHRS and YFSETQ. Trimming pared 7 bases from V and 7 bases from J, leaving 17 bases between. CDR3 coding DNA: TGCGCCAGCTCCCCCACCCCCACTGGCGGGGAGCTGTTTTTT. It codes for CASSPTPTGGELFF.

The table lists this clone with many counts. V is TRBV29-1 and J is TRBJ2-1, with TRBD2 as a possible D gene (6 bases). Trimming removed 7 bases at V and 7 bases at J, with 20 bases between. CDR1 and CDR2 from the germline V gene are SQVTM and ANQGSEA. The CDR3 totals 14 residues. The CDR3 protein is CSALGGALRNEQFF. For the CDR3, the DNA is TGCAGCGCCCTCGGGGGAGCCCTTAGAAATGAGCAGTTCTTC.

The rearrangement links TRBV28 to TRBJ2-1; 10 bases map to TRBD2. The germline V gene has CDR1 MDHEN and CDR2 SYDVKM. The J segment lost 0 bases and the V segment lost 6 bases, leaving 5 bases of the junction unmatched. CDR3 length: 16 amino acids. The chain's CDR3 is CASSSSGRASYNEQFF. The CDR3 DNA reads as TGTGCCAGCAGCTCCAGCGGGAGGGCCTCCTACAATGAGCAGTTCTTC.

The V and J genes are TRBV5-6 and TRBJ1-4, with a possible D match to TRBD1 (6 bases). Germline V lookup: CDR1 SGHDT, CDR2 YYEEEE. The CDR3 is 14 amino acids. Between the trimmed V and J ends, which lost 3 bases and 8 bases, there was a span of 14 bases. The CDR3 bases are TGTGCCAGCAGCTGGCGCTTACAGGGAGAAAAACTGTTTTTT. Amino acids: CASSWRLQGEKLFF.

This chain connects TRBV5-4 to TRBJ2-7; a weak D match, TRBD1 (6 bases). Trimming removed 2 bases at V and 0 bases at J, with 12 bases between. This CDR3 has 15 amino acids. CDR1 is SGHNT, CDR2 YYREEE, per germline (reference sequence). The CDR3 loop reads CASSLRSGASYEQYF. CDR3 sequence (DNA): TGTGCCAGCAGCTTACGTTCAGGGGCCTCCTACGAGCAGTACTTC.

This chain uses TRBV9 with TRBJ1-1; D may be TRBD1 (5 bases). Trimming stripped 0 bases from V and 8 bases from J, with 14 bases between. Germline assignment: CDR1 SGDLS and CDR2 YYNGEE. The CDR3 extends over 14 amino acids. The CDR3 nucleotides read TGTGCCAGCAGCGTAGCAGGGATAGAAAGAGAAGCTTTCTTT. Amino acids: CASSVAGIEREAFF.

The chain couples TRBV5-1 to TRBJ2-1; the D gene is possibly TRBD1 (6 bases). CDR1 and CDR2 from the germline V gene are SGHRS and YFSETQ. Trimming shortened V by 6 bases and J by 3 bases, and 16 bases separated the two germline ends. CDR3 length: 15 amino acids. CDR3 region: CASTEQGLSYNEQFF. CDR3 nucleotides: TGCGCCAGCACTGAACAGGGTTTAAGCTACAATGAGCAGTTCTTC.

With regard to this clone: This specimen includes other DNA sequences encoding the same CDR3. The chain carries TRBV5-1 and TRBJ2-2; no firm D call. The CDR3 is 15 amino acids. Trimming stripped 0 bases from V and 1 base from J, with 7 bases between. CDR1 and CDR2 (germline): SGHRS, YFSETQ. The CDR3 nucleotides read TGCGCCAGCAGCTTGGGTGCAGGGAACACCGGGGAGCTGTTTTTT. Encoded protein: CASSLGAGNTGELFF. Full variable domain (missing parts from reference TRBV5-1 and TRBJ2-2): KAGVTQTPRYLIKTRGQQVTLSCSPISGHRSVSWYQQTPGQGLQFLFEYFSETQRNKGNFPGRFSGRQFSNSRSEMNVSTLELGDSALYLCASSLGAGNTGELFFGEGSRLTVL.

This rearrangement joins TRBV5-1 to TRBJ1-3; 9 bases are a match to TRBD1. Germline V gene sequence: CDR1 SGHRS, CDR2 YFSETQ. Trimming took 4 bases from V and 3 from J; bases not matched to a gene: 5. The CDR3 covers 15 residues. The CDR3 protein is CASSRTGGFGNTIYF. CDR3 in DNA: TGCGCCAGCAGCCGCACAGGGGGCTTTGGAAACACCATATATTTT.

The chain recombines TRBV27 with TRBJ1-2; possibly TRBD1 for D (6 bases). The CDR3 is 14 amino acids. V shed 5 bases and J shed 4 bases, with 14 bases lying between them. CDR1 is MNHEY and CDR2 is SMNVEV in the germline V gene (reference sequence). CDR3: CASSPQDRFYGYTF. The CDR3 nucleotides are TGTGCCAGCAGTCCTCAAGACAGGTTCTATGGCTACACCTTC.